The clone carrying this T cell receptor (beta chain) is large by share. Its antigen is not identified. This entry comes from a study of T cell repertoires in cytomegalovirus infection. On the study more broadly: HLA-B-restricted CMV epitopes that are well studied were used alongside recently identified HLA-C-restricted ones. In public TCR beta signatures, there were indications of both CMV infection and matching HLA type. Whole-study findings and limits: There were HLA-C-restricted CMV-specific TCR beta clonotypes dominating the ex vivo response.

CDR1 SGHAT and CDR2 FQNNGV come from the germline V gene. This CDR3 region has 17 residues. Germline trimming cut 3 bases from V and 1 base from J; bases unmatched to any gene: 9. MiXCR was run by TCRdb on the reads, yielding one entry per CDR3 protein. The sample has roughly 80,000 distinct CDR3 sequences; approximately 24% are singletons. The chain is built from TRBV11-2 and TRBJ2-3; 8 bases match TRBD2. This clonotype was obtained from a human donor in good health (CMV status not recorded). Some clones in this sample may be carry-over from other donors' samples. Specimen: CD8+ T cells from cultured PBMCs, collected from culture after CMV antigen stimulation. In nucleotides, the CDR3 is TGTGCCAGCAGCTTTAGTAGAAGGCGGGAGGGCACAGATACGCAGTATTTT. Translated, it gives CASSFSRRREGTDTQYF.